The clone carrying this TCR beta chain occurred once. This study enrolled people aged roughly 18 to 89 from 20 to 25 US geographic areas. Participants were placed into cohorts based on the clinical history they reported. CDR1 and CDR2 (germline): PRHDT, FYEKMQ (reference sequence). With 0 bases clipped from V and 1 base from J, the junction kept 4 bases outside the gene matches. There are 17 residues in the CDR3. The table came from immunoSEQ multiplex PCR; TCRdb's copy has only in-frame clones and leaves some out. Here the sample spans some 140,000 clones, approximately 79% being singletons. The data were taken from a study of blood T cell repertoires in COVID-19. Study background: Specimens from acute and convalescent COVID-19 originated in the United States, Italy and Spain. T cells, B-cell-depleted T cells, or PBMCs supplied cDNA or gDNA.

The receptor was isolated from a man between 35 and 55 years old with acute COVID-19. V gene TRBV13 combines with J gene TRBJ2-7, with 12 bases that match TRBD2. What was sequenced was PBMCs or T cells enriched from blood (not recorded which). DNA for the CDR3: TGTGCCAGCAGCTTAGGGGCCGGACTAGCGGGGTCCTACGAGCAGTACTTC. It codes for CASSLGAGLAGSYEQYF. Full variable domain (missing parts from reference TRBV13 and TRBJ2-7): AAGVIQSPRHLIKEKRETATLKCYPIPRHDTVYWYQQGPGQDPQFLISFYEKMQSDKGSIPDRFSAQQFSDYHSELNMSSLELGDSALYFCASSLGAGLAGSYEQYFGPGTRLTVT.